A single sample gave rise to the 27 T cell receptor beta chains below, sequenced in a study of T-cell reconstitution after alpha-beta-depleted transplantation in children. Construction of the TCRbeta library involved unique molecular identifiers. One entry per CDR3 protein, called by TCRdb with MiXCR from the PCR reads. The sample shows about 110,000 distinct CDR3 sequences, 5.5% to 7% of them seen only once. This specimen was PBMCs, mostly from graft donor cells, taken 360 days after TCRalphabeta/CD19-depleted stem cell transplant. Every receptor here comes from a male patient aged 2-15 years who had a stem cell transplant for acute lymphoblastic leukemia, so the T cells may come from the graft donor.

This clonotype was found many times. The gene calls are TRBV15 and TRBJ2-5, with a weak D call TRBD2 (6 bases). CDR3 length equals 13 residues. Trimming took off 8 bases at V and 0 bases at J, with 10 bases between the two ends. From germline, CDR1 is LNHNV and CDR2 YYDKDF (reference sequence). CDR3 nucleotide sequence: TGTGCCACCGGGCGGGGAAACCAAGAGACCCAGTACTTC. Translating it yields CATGRGNQETQYF.

This clonotype occurred many times. The chain couples TRBV28 to TRBJ1-1, with D perhaps TRBD1 (6 bases). V was clipped by 1 base and J by 1 base, with 10 bases between them. CDR1 and CDR2 from the germline V gene are MDHEN and SYDVKM. This CDR3 is built from 15 residues. The CDR3 spells CASSLFQGWNTEAFF. The CDR3 DNA is TGTGCCAGCAGTTTATTTCAGGGGTGGAACACTGAAGCTTTCTTT.

This sequence joins TRBV27 and TRBJ1-6; the D is unclear. Deletions cut 1 base from V and 5 bases from J, with 12 bases between. The germline V gene encodes CDR1 MNHEY and CDR2 SMNVEV (reference sequence). The CDR3 loop spans 16 amino acids. CDR3: CASSLWVRRHNSPLHF. The CDR3 nucleotides read TGTGCCAGCAGTTTATGGGTCAGGCGGCATAATTCACCCCTCCACTTT.

The gene calls are TRBV10-2 and TRBJ2-7; 11 bases match TRBD1. Unmatched junction bases numbered 0, after V lost 6 bases and J lost 2 bases. Per the germline V gene, CDR1 is WSHSY and CDR2 is SAAADI. This CDR3 spans 13 amino acids. In DNA form, the CDR3 reads TGCGCCAGCAGGGACAGGGGGCCCTACGAGCAGTACTTC. Translated: CASRDRGPYEQYF.

This clonotype showed up many times. The chain uses TRBV7-2 and TRBJ2-7; 12 positions match TRBD2. The CDR3 is 16 residues long. Germline V gene data show CDR1 as SGHTA and CDR2 as FQGNSA. Trimming cost V 5 bases and J 6 bases; bases outside gene matches: 11. CDR3 sequence reads: CASSPPSGLAGREQYF. Here the CDR3 DNA reads TGTGCCAGCAGCCCTCCCTCAGGACTAGCGGGACGCGAGCAGTACTTC.

In this sample, this clonotype turned up a few times. CDR3 protein: CASSSGGAGETQYF. CDR3 nucleotide sequence: TGCGCCAGCAGTAGCGGGGGGGCTGGCGAGACCCAGTACTTC. J is TRBJ2-5 and V is TRBV4-3; 11 bases align to TRBD2. CDR3 length equals 14 residues. CDR1 is LGHNA, CDR2 YSLEER, per germline. The V and J ends lost 6 bases and 5 bases, in that order; junction bases with no gene match: 5.

DNA of the CDR3: TGTGCCATCAGTGAAGAGGTTCGGGAGACCCAGTACTTC. This translates into CAISEEVRETQYF. The chain employs TRBV10-3 and TRBJ2-5, with D unresolved. V lost 3 bases, J lost 5 bases, and 10 bases lay in between. Germline V gene lookup returns CDR1 ENHRY and CDR2 SYGVKD. The CDR3 runs to 13 residues.

This clonotype showed up just a few times. The chain couples TRBV11-1 to TRBJ2-5; TRBD2 agrees at 10 bases. The V and J ends lost 1 base and 2 bases, in that order; junction bases with no gene match: 13. Germline CDR1 is SGHAT and CDR2 is FQDESV (reference sequence). The CDR3 is made up of 19 amino acids. The CDR3 here is CASSLGFPLLAGAQETQYF. In nucleotides, the CDR3 is TGTGCCAGCAGCTTAGGATTCCCCCTCCTAGCGGGAGCACAAGAGACCCAGTACTTC. Full variable domain (remainder filled in from reference TRBV11-1 and TRBJ2-5): EAEVAQSPRYKITEKSQAVAFWCDPISGHATLYWYRQILGQGPELLVQFQDESVVDDSQLPKDRFSAERLKGVDSTLKIQPAELGDSAMYLCASSLGFPLLAGAQETQYFGPGTRLLVL.

In its sample, this clonotype was seen a few times. The chain combines TRBV5-4 with TRBJ2-7; no clear D gene. The CDR3 totals 12 residues. Germline values: CDR1 SGHNT, CDR2 YYREEE (reference sequence). V was shortened by 4 bases and J by 3 bases, with 8 bases between the two germline ends. The CDR3 spells CASSAGFYEQYF. The CDR3 DNA sequence: TGTGCCAGCAGCGCCGGGTTCTACGAGCAGTACTTC.

At least ten counts were recorded for this clonotype. The chain joins TRBV5-1 to TRBJ2-5; D gene unclear. The V end lost 7 bases, the J end lost 3 bases, and 13 bases lay between the germline ends. CDR3 length equals 13 residues. Germline V lookup: CDR1 SGHRS, CDR2 YFSETQ. The CDR3 DNA reads as TGCGCCAGCCGTCGACCGAGCAAAGAGACCCAGTACTTC. This translates into CASRRPSKETQYF.

This clonotype has a handful of counts. V gene TRBV7-4 combines with J gene TRBJ2-3; 11 nucleotides line up with TRBD2. The junction had 10 bases not matched to a gene; V was cut back by 5 bases and J by 3 bases. CDR1 SGHVT and CDR2 SQSDAQ come from the germline V gene. The CDR3 runs to 17 residues. The CDR3 is CASSRTSGSQRTDTQYF. The CDR3 nucleotides are TGTGCCAGCAGCCGAACTAGCGGGAGTCAAAGGACAGATACGCAGTATTTT.

In its sample, this clonotype was seen many times. This chain joins TRBV20-1 and TRBJ2-5; D is uncertain. There are 12 residues in the CDR3. Germline V gene sequence: CDR1 DFQATT, CDR2 SNEGSKA (reference sequence). The CDR3 protein is CRARPQRETQYF. For the CDR3, the DNA is TGCAGGGCGAGGCCCCAAAGGGAGACCCAGTACTTC.

This clonotype was counted at least ten times. The chain combines TRBV29-1 with TRBJ1-2; D perhaps matches TRBD1 (5 bases). V was pared by 0 bases and J by 13 bases, with 12 bases between. The CDR3 contains 11 residues. Germline V lookup: CDR1 SQVTM, CDR2 ANQGSEA. Here the CDR3 reads CSVEDGAGPTF. As DNA, the CDR3 is TGCAGCGTTGAAGATGGGGCAGGGCCCACCTTC.

This clonotype was observed many times. This chain uses TRBV9 with TRBJ2-1; tentative D call: TRBD2 (6 bases). The germline V gene encodes CDR1 SGDLS and CDR2 YYNGEE. The CDR3 has 20 amino acids. With 3 bases removed from V and 0 bases from J, the gap between germline ends came to 25 bases. This CDR3 is CASSDQEGPSLGGSYNEQFF. For the CDR3, the DNA is TGTGCCAGCAGCGACCAGGAGGGCCCTTCCTTAGGTGGCTCCTACAATGAGCAGTTCTTC. The whole variable domain, filled in from reference TRBV9 and TRBJ2-1, reads DSGVTQTPKHLITATGQRVTLRCSPRSGDLSVYWYQQSLDQGLQFLIQYYNGEERAKGNILERFSAQQFPDLHSELNLSSLELGDSALYFCASSDQEGPSLGGSYNEQFFGPGTRLTVL.

This clonotype was seen ten or more times. One end of the junction is discordant with germline, which a read error may explain. The J gene is TRBJ2-1, the V gene TRBV7-7; D perhaps matches TRBD2 (5 bases). CDR1 is SSHAT, CDR2 FNYEAQ, per germline (reference sequence). CDR3 size: 15 residues. In DNA form, the CDR3 reads TGTGCTAGCAGCTTAGTGAGGGTCATGGGCAATGAGCAGTTCTTC. Amino acid sequence: CASSLVRVMGNEQFF.

This clonotype appeared many times. The chain links TRBV4-2 to TRBJ2-1; D unclear. The CDR3 runs to 14 residues. CDR1 LGHNA and CDR2 YNFKEQ come from the germline V gene. The ends were cut back, 7 bases at V and 0 bases at J, with 10 bases in the middle. In nucleotides, the CDR3 is TGTGCCAGCAACGGCGTTAGCTCCTACAATGAGCAGTTCTTC. Translated, it gives CASNGVSSYNEQFF.

This clonotype has more than one count but fewer than ten. The V call is TRBV6-1, the J call TRBJ2-1, with D possibly being TRBD1 (5 bases). The CDR3 sequence is 14 residues long. In germline, CDR1 is MNHNS, CDR2 SASEGT. The V gene lost 5 bases and the J gene lost 8 bases, with 16 bases spanning the gap. The CDR3: CASSIIWQGYEQFF. The CDR3 DNA follows: TGTGCCAGCAGTATTATTTGGCAGGGCTATGAGCAGTTCTTC.

This clonotype was counted ten times or more. The V and J genes are TRBV6-5 and TRBJ1-1; D not certain. The CDR3 sequence is 11 residues long. The V and J ends lost 10 bases and 6 bases respectively, with 12 bases between them. Germline CDR1 MNHEY, CDR2 SVGAGI. The CDR3: CATKVEAEAFF. DNA for the CDR3: TGTGCCACGAAAGTGGAGGCTGAAGCTTTCTTT.

This clonotype was observed a few times. The DNA of the CDR3 is TGCAGTGCTAGATTAACAGGAACCTACCAGTATTTT. Its protein is CSARLTGTYQYF. This chain connects TRBV20-1 to TRBJ2-3, with D possibly being TRBD1 (5 bases). This CDR3 contains 12 residues. Trimming stripped 2 bases from V and 12 bases from J, with 15 bases between. The germline V gene has CDR1 DFQATT and CDR2 SNEGSKA (reference sequence).

This chain links TRBV20-1 with TRBJ2-2; D is unclear. Germline assignment: CDR1 DFQATT and CDR2 SNEGSKA (reference sequence). Trimming removed 1 base at V and 4 bases at J, with 4 bases between. The length of the CDR3 is 12 residues. CDR3 protein: CSARVGTGELFF. The CDR3, as DNA: TGCAGTGCTAGAGTCGGCACCGGGGAGCTGTTTTTT.

This chain uses TRBV4-2 with TRBJ1-6; 10 bases match TRBD1. The CDR3 runs to 18 residues. J lost 6 bases, V lost 3 bases, and 11 bases had no gene match. Germline V CDR1 and CDR2: LGHNA, YNFKEQ. The CDR3 bases are TGTGCCAGCAGCCACTCTCAGGGACAGGGGAAGATTAATTCACCCCTCCACTTT. Protein product: CASSHSQGQGKINSPLHF.

At least ten counts were recorded for this clonotype. The V call is TRBV2, the J call TRBJ2-5; TRBD2 agrees at 7 bases. V lost 1 base to trimming and J lost 4 bases; unmatched junction nucleotides: 9. CDR3 length equals 16 residues. CDR1 and CDR2 (germline): SNHLY, FYNNEI. As DNA, the CDR3 is TGTGCCAGCAGTGAAGAAGAGGGTCGGGAGGCAGAGACCCAGTACTTC. This encodes CASSEEEGREAETQYF.

This clonotype was seen repeatedly, ten times or more. The chain uses TRBV24-1 and TRBJ2-2; a weak D match, TRBD2 (7 bases). V gave up 6 bases and J gave up 3 bases, with 13 bases separating them. The CDR3 contains 15 residues. Germline V gene data show CDR1 as KGHDR and CDR2 as SFDVKD. CDR3 sequence (DNA): TGTGCCACCAGTTGGCGGGGGCTGGACACCGGGGAGCTGTTTTTT. Translating gives CATSWRGLDTGELFF.

This clonotype was detected only a few times. This chain joins TRBV2 and TRBJ2-2, with TRBD1 as a possible D gene (6 bases). V lost 2 bases and J 4 bases, leaving 14 bases between the germline ends. The germline CDR1 and CDR2 sequences are SNHLY and FYNNEI. The CDR3 covers 16 residues. The CDR3 spells CASSEFGQSLTGELFF. The CDR3, as DNA: TGTGCCAGCAGTGAATTCGGACAGAGCCTCACCGGGGAGCTGTTTTTT. Supplemented by reference TRBV2 and TRBJ2-2, the full variable domain reads EPEVTQTPSHQVTQMGQEVILRCVPISNHLYFYWYRQILGQKVEFLVSFYNNEISEKSEIFDDQFSVERPDGSNFTLKIRSTKLEDSAMYFCASSEFGQSLTGELFFGEGSRLTVL.

This clonotype was recorded at least ten times. V usage is TRBV7-6 and J usage is TRBJ1-1; D may be TRBD1 (6 bases). CDR1 and CDR2 (germline): SGHVS, FNYEAQ. V was trimmed by 6 bases and J by 0 bases, leaving 8 bases between them. The CDR3 has 13 residues. For the CDR3, the DNA is TGTGCCAGCAGGCAGGGGTTGAACACTGAAGCTTTCTTT. It encodes CASRQGLNTEAFF.

This clonotype was picked up many times. V is TRBV12-3 or TRBV12-4 and J is TRBJ2-3; D is perhaps TRBD1 or TRBD2 (5 bases each). This CDR3 contains 17 residues. V lost 0 bases and J lost 4, with 17 bases in between. The CDR3 DNA sequence: TGTGCCAGCAGTTTAGCGCATGGGGGACCCCCGGCAGATACGCAGTATTTT. Amino acids: CASSLAHGGPPADTQYF.

Many counts were recorded for this clonotype. V and J are TRBV6-1 and TRBJ2-5; the D is unclear. Trimming left V 8 bases short and J 4 bases short, with 14 bases between. The CDR3 runs to 13 residues. Germline-derived CDR1 and CDR2 are MNHNS and SASEGT. The DNA of the CDR3 is TGTGCCAGCTCCCAACCCGTACGAGAGACCCAGTACTTC. Translated, it gives CASSQPVRETQYF.